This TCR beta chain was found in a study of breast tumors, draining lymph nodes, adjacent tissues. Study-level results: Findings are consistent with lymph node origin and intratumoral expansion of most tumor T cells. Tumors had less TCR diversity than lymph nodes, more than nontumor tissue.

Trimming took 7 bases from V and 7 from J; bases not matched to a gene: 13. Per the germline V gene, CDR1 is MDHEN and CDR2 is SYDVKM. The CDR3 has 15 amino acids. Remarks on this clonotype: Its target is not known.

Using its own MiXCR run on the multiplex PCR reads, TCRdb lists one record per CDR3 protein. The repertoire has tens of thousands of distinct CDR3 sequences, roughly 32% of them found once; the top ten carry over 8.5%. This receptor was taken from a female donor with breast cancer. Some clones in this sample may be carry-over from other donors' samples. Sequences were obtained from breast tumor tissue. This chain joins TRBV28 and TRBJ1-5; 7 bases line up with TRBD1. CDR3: CASKEATGERQPQHF. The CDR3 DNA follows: TGTGCCAGCAAAGAAGCAACAGGGGAGCGGCAGCCCCAGCATTTT.